This TCR beta chain stems from a study of T cell responses to AZD1222 COVID-19 vaccine (TCRdb year 2021). Looking at the study overall: A total of over 230 trial participants underwent TCR sequencing, of whom 200 to 220 had received two doses of AZD1222 and some 26 had received two doses of the MenACWY control vaccine. Trial participants were enrolled by age into 18-55, 56-69 and 70-plus year subgroups, with approximately 150, 30 and 60 TCR-sequenced participants respectively. Study-wide findings and limitations: Only five or six AZD1222 recipients were SARS-CoV-2 seropositive at baseline, limiting conclusions about previously exposed vaccinees. Participants were mostly white British and included more females than males, and it was suggested by the authors that clonal diversity may have been underestimated. Because no day 14 peak-response samples were available, the repertoires could be characterized only after the peak T cell response. In the small 56-69-year group, the increase in depth fell short of significance, most likely because of low power. The whole spike protein was spanned by vaccine-associated CD4 TCRs, and dominant responses were seen in regions 160-218 and 743-854. After two AZD1222 doses, spike-specific TCR breadth and depth were significantly higher than at day 0 and than in MenACWY recipients. Epitopes outside the regions mutated in the B.1.351 and B.1.1.7 variants were reportedly recognized by nearly half of the unique spike-specific TCRs.

The CDR3 regions of human TCRbeta chains were analyzed by immunosequencing. In the source study's methods: Repertoire TCRs were checked for matches against a reference library of SARS-CoV-2-specific TCRs that had been generated using the MIRA antigen-specificity platform. Breadth meant the fraction of unique TCRs that were SARS-CoV-2-associated, whereas depth meant the fraction of total T cells that were SARS-CoV-2-associated. Each spike-specific TCR was assigned to its reactive spike region and to a CD4 or CD8 class using the MIRA data. Log10-transformed breadth and depth values were compared by one-way ANOVA with Sidak's multiple comparisons tests. TCRdb stores this immuneACCESS table with in-frame sequences only. Part of the clones is absent; in the studies checked, under half of the shortfall reflects unresolved V genes, and no reason is known for the rest. The DNA was the basis for D and trimming; V, J and clone size are from that table. The sample contains around 150,000 clones, roughly 90% of them found a single time. Approximately 3.4% of the sample belongs to the ten largest clones.

Worth noting for this clone: Its antigen is still unknown. It has no much larger one-base neighbor in the sample; base qualities were not kept.

Explained via the paper, the time point label denotes: about 28 days (+/-7) after the second vaccine dose. AZD1222 recipients given second doses at about 4 weeks or at about 12 weeks were pooled, since spike-specific TCR depth and breadth were not found to differ between the two schedules. Samples from vaccinated people were obtained from the UK trials COV001 and COV002, which included a single-blind randomized controlled phase 2/3 trial of AZD1222 (ChAdOx1 nCoV-19) in healthy adults. For TCRbeta chain sequencing, PBMC samples were collected from trial participants at day 0 and at day 28 after the second dose. For CDR1 and CDR2, the germline V gene (reference sequence) lists LNHDA and SQIVND. Measured from the cysteine to the phenylalanine, the CDR3 is 16 residues long. Left in the record is the CDR3 DNA by itself, 48 bases read in frame from the first base. Clipping removes 8 bases from V and 5 bases from J, with 12 as the unmatched junction base count.

Recombination linked TRBV19 to TRBJ2-5, with 12 bases in between that match TRBD1. This receptor was identified in an adult who received the AZD1222 COVID-19 vaccine. The sample here was peripheral blood, taken 28 days after the second AZD1222 dose. CDR3 protein: CASVPRDRGPGETQYF. The nucleotides are TGTGCCAGTGTTCCGAGGGACAGGGGGCCGGGGGAGACCCAGTACTTC.